The source of this T cell receptor (beta chain) is a study of shared clonotypes between healthy human individuals. V was trimmed by 3 bases and J by 3 bases, leaving 13 bases between them. Germline CDR1 SGDLS, CDR2 YYNGEE. The length of the CDR3 is 14 residues. Data came from immunoSEQ multiplex PCR; TCRdb stores just in-frame clones and leaves some out. The sample consists of fewer than 1.8 million clones, 98% to 99% of them appearing once. The chain carries TRBV9 and TRBJ2-7; no clear D. The receptor was isolated from a man aged 25 to 45 in good health. The sequenced material came from naive CD4+ T cells sorted from blood. Subset meaning: CD45RA+ positively selected. The CDR3 loop reads CASSGPPAFYEQYF. The CDR3 region has the DNA TGTGCCAGCAGCGGGCCACCAGCTTTCTACGAGCAGTACTTC.